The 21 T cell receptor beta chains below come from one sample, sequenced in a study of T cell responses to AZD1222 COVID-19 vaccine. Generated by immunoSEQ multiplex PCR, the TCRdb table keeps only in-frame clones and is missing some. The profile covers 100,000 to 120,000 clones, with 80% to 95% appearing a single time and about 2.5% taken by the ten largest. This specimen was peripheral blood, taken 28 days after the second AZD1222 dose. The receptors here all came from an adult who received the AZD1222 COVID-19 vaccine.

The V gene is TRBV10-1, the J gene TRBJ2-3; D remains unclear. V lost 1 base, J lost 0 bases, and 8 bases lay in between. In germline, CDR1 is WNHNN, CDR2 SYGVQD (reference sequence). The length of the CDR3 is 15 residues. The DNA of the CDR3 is TGCGCCAGCAGTGAGTACGTAGGGAGCACAGATACGCAGTATTTT. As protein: CASSEYVGSTDTQYF.

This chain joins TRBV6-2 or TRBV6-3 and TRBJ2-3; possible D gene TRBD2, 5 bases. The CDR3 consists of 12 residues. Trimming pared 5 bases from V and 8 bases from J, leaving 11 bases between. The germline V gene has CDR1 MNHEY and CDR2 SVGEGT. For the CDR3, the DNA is TGTGCCAGCAGTCGGACTGTCGGTACGCAGTATTTT. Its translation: CASSRTVGTQYF.

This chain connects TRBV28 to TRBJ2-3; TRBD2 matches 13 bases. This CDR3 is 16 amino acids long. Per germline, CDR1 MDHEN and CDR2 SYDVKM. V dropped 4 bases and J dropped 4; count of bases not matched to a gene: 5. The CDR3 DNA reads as TGTGCCAGCAGTTCAGGACTAGCGGGGGTACCAGATACGCAGTATTTT. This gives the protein CASSSGLAGVPDTQYF.

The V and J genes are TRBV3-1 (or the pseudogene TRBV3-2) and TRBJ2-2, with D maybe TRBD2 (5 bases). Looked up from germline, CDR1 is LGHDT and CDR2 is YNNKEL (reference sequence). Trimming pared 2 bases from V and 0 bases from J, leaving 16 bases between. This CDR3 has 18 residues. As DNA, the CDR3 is TGTGCCAGCAGCCAATTTGCGGGCTCAGGAACGAACACCGGGGAGCTGTTTTTT. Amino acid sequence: CASSQFAGSGTNTGELFF.

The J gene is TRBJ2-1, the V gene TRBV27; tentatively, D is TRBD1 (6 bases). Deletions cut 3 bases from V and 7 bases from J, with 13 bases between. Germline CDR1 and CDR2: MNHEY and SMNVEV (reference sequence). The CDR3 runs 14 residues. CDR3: CASSFRAQGNEQFF. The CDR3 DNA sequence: TGTGCCAGCAGTTTCCGGGCCCAGGGGAATGAGCAGTTCTTC.

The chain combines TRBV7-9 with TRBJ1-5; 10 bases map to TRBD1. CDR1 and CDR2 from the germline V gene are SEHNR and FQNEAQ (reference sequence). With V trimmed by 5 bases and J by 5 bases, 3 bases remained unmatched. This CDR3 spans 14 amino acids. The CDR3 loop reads CASSAGQGDQPQHF. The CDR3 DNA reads TGTGCCAGCAGCGCCGGACAGGGGGATCAGCCCCAGCATTTT.

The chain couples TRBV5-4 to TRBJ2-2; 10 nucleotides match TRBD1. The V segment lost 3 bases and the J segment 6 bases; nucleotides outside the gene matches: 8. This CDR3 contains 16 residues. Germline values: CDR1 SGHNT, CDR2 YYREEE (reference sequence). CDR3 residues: CASSWRDRGGAGELFF. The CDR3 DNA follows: TGTGCCAGCAGCTGGAGGGACAGGGGAGGCGCCGGGGAGCTGTTTTTT.

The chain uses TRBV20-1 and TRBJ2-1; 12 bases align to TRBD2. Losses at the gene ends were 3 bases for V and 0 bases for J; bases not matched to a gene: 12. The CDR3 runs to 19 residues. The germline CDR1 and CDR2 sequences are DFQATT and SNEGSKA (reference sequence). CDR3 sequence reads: CSASLGLAGLSSSYNEQFF. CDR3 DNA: TGCAGTGCTAGTTTAGGACTAGCGGGACTCTCCAGCTCCTACAATGAGCAGTTCTTC.

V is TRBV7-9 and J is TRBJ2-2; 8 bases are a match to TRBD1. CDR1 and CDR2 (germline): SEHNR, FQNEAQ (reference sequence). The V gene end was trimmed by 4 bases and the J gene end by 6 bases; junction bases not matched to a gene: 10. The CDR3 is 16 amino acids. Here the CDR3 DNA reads TGTGCCAGCAGCTCACGCCAGGGGGCGTCCGCCGGGGAGCTGTTTTTT. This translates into CASSSRQGASAGELFF.

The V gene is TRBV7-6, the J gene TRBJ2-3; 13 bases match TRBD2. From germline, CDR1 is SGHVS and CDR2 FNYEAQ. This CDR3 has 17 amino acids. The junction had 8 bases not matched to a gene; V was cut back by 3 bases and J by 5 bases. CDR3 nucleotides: TGTGCCAGCAGCTTGCAGACTAGCGGGGGGTCGGGAGATACGCAGTATTTT. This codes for CASSLQTSGGSGDTQYF.

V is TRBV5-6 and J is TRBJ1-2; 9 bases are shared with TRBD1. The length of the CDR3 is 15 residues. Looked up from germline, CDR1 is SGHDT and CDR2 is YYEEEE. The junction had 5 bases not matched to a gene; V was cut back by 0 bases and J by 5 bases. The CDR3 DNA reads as TGTGCCAGCAGCTTGGCCCCCGACAGGGGGTATGGCTACACCTTC. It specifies CASSLAPDRGYGYTF.

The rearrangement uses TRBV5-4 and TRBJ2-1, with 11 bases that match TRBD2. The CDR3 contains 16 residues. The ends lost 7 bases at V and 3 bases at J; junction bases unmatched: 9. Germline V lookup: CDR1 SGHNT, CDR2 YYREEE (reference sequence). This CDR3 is CASGPIAGGRYNEQFF. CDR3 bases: TGTGCCAGCGGTCCAATAGCGGGGGGGCGCTACAATGAGCAGTTCTTC.

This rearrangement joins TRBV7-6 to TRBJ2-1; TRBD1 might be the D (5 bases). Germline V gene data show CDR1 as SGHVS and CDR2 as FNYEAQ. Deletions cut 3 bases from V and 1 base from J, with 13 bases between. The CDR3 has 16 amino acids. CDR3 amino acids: CASSFGGQGSYNEQFF. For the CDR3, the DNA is TGTGCCAGCAGCTTCGGTGGGCAGGGATCCTACAATGAGCAGTTCTTC.

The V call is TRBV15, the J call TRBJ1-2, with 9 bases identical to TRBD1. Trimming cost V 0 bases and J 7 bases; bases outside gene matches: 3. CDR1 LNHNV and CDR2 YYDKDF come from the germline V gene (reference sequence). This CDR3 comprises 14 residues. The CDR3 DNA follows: TGTGCCACCAGCAGAGAGGGACAGGGTCCTGGCTACACCTTC. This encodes CATSREGQGPGYTF.

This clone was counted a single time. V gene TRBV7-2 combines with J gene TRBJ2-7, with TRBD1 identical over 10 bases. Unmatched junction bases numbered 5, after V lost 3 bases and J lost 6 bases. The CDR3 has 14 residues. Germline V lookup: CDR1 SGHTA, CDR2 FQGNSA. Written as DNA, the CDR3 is TGTGCCAGCAGCTTCCGACAGGGGGCTCTCGAGCAGTACTTC. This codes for CASSFRQGALEQYF.

This CDR3 reads CASSPGTGFFNEQFF. CDR3 bases: TGTGCCAGCAGCCCCGGGACAGGGTTTTTCAATGAGCAGTTCTTC. This chain joins TRBV5-6 and TRBJ2-1; 9 nucleotides line up with TRBD1. The V gene end was trimmed by 4 bases and the J gene end by 6 bases; junction bases not matched to a gene: 8. The germline CDR1 and CDR2 sequences are SGHDT and YYEEEE. The CDR3 runs to 15 residues.

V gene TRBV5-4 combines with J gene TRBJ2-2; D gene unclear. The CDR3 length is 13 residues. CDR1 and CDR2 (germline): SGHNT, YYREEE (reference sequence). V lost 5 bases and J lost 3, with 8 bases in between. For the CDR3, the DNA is TGTGCCAGCAGTACCAGTGACACCGGGGAGCTGTTTTTT. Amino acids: CASSTSDTGELFF.

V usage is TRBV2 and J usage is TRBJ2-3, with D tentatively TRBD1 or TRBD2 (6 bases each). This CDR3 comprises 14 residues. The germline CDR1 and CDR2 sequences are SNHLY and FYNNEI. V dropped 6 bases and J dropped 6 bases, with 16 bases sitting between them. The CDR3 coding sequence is TGTGCCAGCAGATACAGGGTCGGGAGCGATACGCAGTATTTT. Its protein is CASRYRVGSDTQYF.

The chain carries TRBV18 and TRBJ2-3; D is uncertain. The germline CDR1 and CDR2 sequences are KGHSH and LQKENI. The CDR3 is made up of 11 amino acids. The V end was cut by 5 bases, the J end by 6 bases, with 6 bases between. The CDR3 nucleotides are TGTGCCAGCTCAAACCGCGATACGCAGTATTTT. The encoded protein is CASSNRDTQYF.

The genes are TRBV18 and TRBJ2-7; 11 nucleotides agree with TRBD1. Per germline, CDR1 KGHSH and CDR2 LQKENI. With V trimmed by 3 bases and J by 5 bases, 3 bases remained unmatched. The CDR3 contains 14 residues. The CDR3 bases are TGTGCCAGCTCACCGGACAGGGGGCGGGACGAGCAGTACTTC. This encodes CASSPDRGRDEQYF.

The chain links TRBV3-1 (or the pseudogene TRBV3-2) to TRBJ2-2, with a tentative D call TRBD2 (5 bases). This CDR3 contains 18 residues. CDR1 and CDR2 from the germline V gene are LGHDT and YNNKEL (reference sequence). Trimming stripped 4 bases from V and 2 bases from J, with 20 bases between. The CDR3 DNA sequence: TGTGCCAGCAGCCCTAACTTAATGGGCAGCGGAAACACCGGGGAGCTGTTTTTT. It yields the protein CASSPNLMGSGNTGELFF.